The T cell receptor beta chain under discussion was sequenced for a study of cytomegalovirus exposure and HLA in healthy donors. Study context: It was reported in a later analysis that the 100 to 150 validation repertoires used the same platform as the approximately 670 first-cohort repertoires.

The count of this clone is one. The donors were part of the validation cohort, which consisted of about 120 subjects and was separate from the first cohort of hundreds of subjects. Repertoires were generated with immunoSEQ multiplex PCR, while TCRdb's copy carries only in-frame clones and drops some. The sample shows 150,000 to 200,000 clones, 85% to 90% of them seen only once. The CDR3 sequence is 12 residues long. The V end lost 3 bases, the J end lost 4 bases, and 8 bases lay between the germline ends. Germline CDR1 is SQVTM and CDR2 is ANQGSEA. The TCR sequence derives from a woman in her 30s in good health and CMV-seronegative. This chain joins TRBV29-1 and TRBJ2-3; D possibly corresponds to TRBD2 (6 bases). The sample taken for sequencing was PBMCs. CDR3 DNA sequence: TGCAGCGTTGAGCCTAGCGCAGATACGCAGTATTTT. Protein: CSVEPSADTQYF.